What follows is one TCR beta chain and its context. Its specificity is not known. The sample originates from a study of T cells in Graves' hyperthyroidism and ophthalmopathy. Regarding the study as a whole: In blood, most of the thyroid clonotypes expanded above 0.001 were also present.

Graves' hyperthyroidism without ophthalmopathy progression within 18 months was termed stable. CDR1 is SEHNR and CDR2 is FQNEAQ in the germline V gene (reference sequence). V shed 5 bases and J shed 4 bases, with 9 bases lying between them. This CDR3 is built from 12 residues. Amplified TCR beta CDR3 regions came from RNA transcripts. The HTBI set primed first-round TCR CDR3 RT-PCR. From the multiplex PCR reads, TCRdb called clonotypes with MiXCR, one entry per CDR3 protein. Counted here are under 350,000 distinct CDR3 sequences, approximately 18% occurring once; the ten biggest clones make up 45% to 55%.

The chain has TRBV7-9 and TRBJ2-7; no clear D gene. Sequencing was done on a sample of blood. The clonotype originates from a woman between 50 and 59 years old with Graves' hyperthyroidism. CDR3: CASSTTAYEQYF. CDR3 nucleotide sequence: TGTGCCAGCAGCACCACAGCTTACGAGCAGTACTTC. The full variable domain, rest sourced from reference TRBV7-9 and TRBJ2-7, is DTGVSQNPRHKITKRGQNVTFRCDPISEHNRLYWYRQTLGQGPEFLTYFQNEAQLEKSRLLSDRFSAERPKGSFSTLEIQRTEQGDSAMYLCASSTTAYEQYFGPGTRLTVT.